The rows below give T cell receptor beta chains drawn from one sample of a study of T-cell memory formation after mild COVID-19. TCRdb independently ran MiXCR on the 5' RACE reads; one entry per CDR3 protein. The table has 450,000 or so distinct CDR3 sequences, about 19% seen once. The source material was PBMCs or a T cell subset sorted from them (not recorded which). Receptors originate from an adult woman who had mild COVID-19 (a few samples of this study predate the infection). Cell type and time point are not known. CDR3s leave out the opening cysteine and the closing phenylalanine or tryptophan. Fields, in order: V gene, J gene, CDR3 protein.

v_gene: TRBV12-3/TRBV12-4; j_gene: TRBJ2-1; CDR3aa: ASSLAPRANEQF
v_gene: TRBV24-1; j_gene: TRBJ2-7; CDR3aa: ATSDPTGTAYEQY
v_gene: TRBV4-3; j_gene: TRBJ1-1; CDR3aa: ASSQVVGKNTEAF
v_gene: TRBV6-4; j_gene: TRBJ2-3; CDR3aa: ASSVERGGSDTQY
v_gene: TRBV5-5; j_gene: TRBJ1-5; CDR3aa: ASSLGRGGEPQH
v_gene: TRBV18; j_gene: TRBJ2-3; CDR3aa: ASSPPERGRLDTQY
v_gene: TRBV3-1; j_gene: TRBJ2-7; CDR3aa: ASSHAGGGDEQY
v_gene: TRBV28; j_gene: TRBJ2-7; CDR3aa: ATWTGNHEQY
v_gene: TRBV27; j_gene: TRBJ2-7; CDR3aa: ASSLGGRSIYEQY
v_gene: TRBV7-9; j_gene: TRBJ1-2; CDR3aa: ASSSAGTNHHGFYGYT
v_gene: TRBV20-1; j_gene: TRBJ2-5; CDR3aa: SADYNPGTSKETQY
v_gene: TRBV7-8; j_gene: TRBJ2-2; CDR3aa: ASSRDTGELF
v_gene: TRBV20-1; j_gene: TRBJ1-5; CDR3aa: SARDRQGAIQPQH
v_gene: TRBV30; j_gene: TRBJ1-3; CDR3aa: AWSVGGNTIY